Detailed here is one T cell receptor (beta chain). CDR3 size: 14 residues. Germline V gene lookup returns CDR1 SGDLS and CDR2 YYNGEE. The V gene lost 4 bases and the J gene lost 2 bases, with 11 bases spanning the gap. This record belongs to a study of T cell changes during pregnancy in multiple sclerosis. Profiling relied on immunoSEQ multiplex PCR, and the TCRdb table lists in-frame clones only, not all of them. The table shows approximately 60,000 clones, with around 87% occurring only once. This sequence was found in a human donor whose cells served as feeder cells for cultures in a pregnancy study. This chain uses TRBV9 with TRBJ2-3; TRBD1 might be the D (5 bases). The sequencing input was peripheral blood from another person, used as feeder cells. The CDR3 DNA follows: TGTGCCAGCAGCCTCCGACAGTACACAGATACGCAGTATTTT. Its protein is CASSLRQYTDTQYF.